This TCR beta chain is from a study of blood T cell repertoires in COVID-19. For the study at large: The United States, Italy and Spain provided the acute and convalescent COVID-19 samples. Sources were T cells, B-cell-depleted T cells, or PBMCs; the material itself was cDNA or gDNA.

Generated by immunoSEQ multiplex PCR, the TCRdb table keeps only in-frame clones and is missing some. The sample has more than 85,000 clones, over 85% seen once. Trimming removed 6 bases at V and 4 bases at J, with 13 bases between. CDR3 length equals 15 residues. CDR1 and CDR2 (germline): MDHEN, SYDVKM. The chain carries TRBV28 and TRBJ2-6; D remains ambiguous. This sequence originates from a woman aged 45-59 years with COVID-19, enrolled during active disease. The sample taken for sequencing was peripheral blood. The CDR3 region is CASSLVPVGANVLTF. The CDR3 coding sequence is TGTGCCAGCAGCCTCGTCCCAGTAGGGGCCAACGTCCTGACTTTC. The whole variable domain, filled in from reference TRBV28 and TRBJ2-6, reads DVKVTQSSRYLVKRTGEKVFLECVQDMDHENMFWYRQDPGLGLRLIYFSYDVKMKEKGDIPEGYSVSREKKERFSLILESASTNQTSMYLCASSLVPVGANVLTFGAGSRLTVL.